The entry that follows covers one T cell receptor (beta chain) sequence. Its antigen is as yet unknown. The use of a sample-barcoded 5' primer and a J-beta primer mix characterized a second PCR of roughly 6 to 11 cycles. Per-sample output comprised a minimum of 3 million paired-end reads containing CDR3. TCRdb ran MiXCR on the 5' RACE reads and lists one entry per CDR3 protein. Here the sample spans about 1,600,000 distinct CDR3 sequences, 42% being singletons. The record originates from a study of blood T cells in healthy people across ages. Findings and caveats of the study: Roughly linear declines in TCR beta diversity per million T cells occurred with age.

CDR3 length: 18 residues. CDR1 and CDR2 from the germline V gene are MNHEY and SMNVEV (reference sequence). The V gene end was trimmed by 8 bases and the J gene end by 4 bases; junction bases not matched to a gene: 14. Sequencing used blood. The TCR comes from a woman aged 18-30 years in good health. V is TRBV27 and J is TRBJ2-1, with 13 positions matching TRBD2. The CDR3 region is CASSIGLAGEGLYNEQFF. The CDR3 DNA reads as TGTGCCAGCTCTATCGGACTAGCGGGAGAAGGCCTTTACAATGAGCAGTTCTTC.